This T cell receptor beta chain was sequenced for a study of T cells in Graves' hyperthyroidism and ophthalmopathy. After removal of 4 bases from V and 8 bases from J, the junction contained 5 bases not matched to a gene. This CDR3 comprises 13 residues. Germline CDR1 reads DFQATT; CDR2 reads SNEGSKA (reference sequence). Amplified regions were TCR beta CDR3 sequences from RNA transcripts. RT-PCR in the first round (using the HTBI primer set) targeted the TCR CDR3. A single record per CDR3 protein comes from TCRdb applying MiXCR to the multiplex PCR reads. The data show 550,000 to 700,000 distinct CDR3 sequences, around 46% seen once.

V gene TRBV20-1 combines with J gene TRBJ1-6; 7 positions match TRBD1. Sample: peripheral blood or thyroid tissue (not recorded which). The sequence was collected from an adult woman with Graves' disease, either hyperthyroidism or ophthalmopathy (not recorded which). CDR3: CSAKDRNHSPLHF. Written as DNA, the CDR3 is TGCAGTGCTAAGGACAGGAATCATTCACCCCTCCACTTT.